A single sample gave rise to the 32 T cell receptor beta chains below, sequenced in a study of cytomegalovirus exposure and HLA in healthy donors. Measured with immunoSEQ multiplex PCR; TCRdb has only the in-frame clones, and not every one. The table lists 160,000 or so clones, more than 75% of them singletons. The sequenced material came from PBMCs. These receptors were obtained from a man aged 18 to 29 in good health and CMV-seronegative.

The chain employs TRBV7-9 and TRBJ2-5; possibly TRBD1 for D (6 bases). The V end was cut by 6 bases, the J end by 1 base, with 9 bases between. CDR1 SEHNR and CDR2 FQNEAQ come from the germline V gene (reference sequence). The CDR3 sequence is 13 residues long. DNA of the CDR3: TGTGCCAGCAGTCCAGGGGTCCAAGAGACCCAGTACTTC. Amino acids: CASSPGVQETQYF.

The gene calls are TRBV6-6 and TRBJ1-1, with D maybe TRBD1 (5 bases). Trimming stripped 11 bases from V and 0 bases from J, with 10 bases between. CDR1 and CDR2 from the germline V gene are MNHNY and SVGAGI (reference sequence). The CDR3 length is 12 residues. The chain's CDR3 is CACGGLNTEAFF. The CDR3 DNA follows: TGTGCCTGCGGGGGGTTGAACACTGAAGCTTTCTTT.

DNA for the CDR3: TGTGCCAGCAGCCCCCGGACAGGCTCCTACGAGCAGTACTTC. It yields the protein CASSPRTGSYEQYF. The gene calls are TRBV9 and TRBJ2-7, with 7 bases identical to TRBD1. V shed 4 bases and J 0 bases; nucleotides not matched to a gene: 4. This CDR3 comprises 14 residues. CDR1 is SGDLS and CDR2 is YYNGEE in the germline V gene.

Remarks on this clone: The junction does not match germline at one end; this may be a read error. CDR3 loop: CVSSSGYGSSNEKLFF. The CDR3 nucleotides read TGTGTCAGCAGCTCGGGGTACGGGTCGTCTAATGAAAAACTGTTTTTT. The V call is TRBV9, the J call TRBJ1-4; D is ambiguous. Per germline, CDR1 SGDLS and CDR2 YYNGEE. This CDR3 is built from 16 residues.

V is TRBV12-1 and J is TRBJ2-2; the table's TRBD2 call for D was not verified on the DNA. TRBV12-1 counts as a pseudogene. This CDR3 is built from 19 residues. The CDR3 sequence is CASSFGSPGLAGETGELFF. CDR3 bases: TGTGCCAGCAGCTTTGGAAGTCCGGGACTAGCGGGAGAAACCGGGGAGCTGTTTTTT.

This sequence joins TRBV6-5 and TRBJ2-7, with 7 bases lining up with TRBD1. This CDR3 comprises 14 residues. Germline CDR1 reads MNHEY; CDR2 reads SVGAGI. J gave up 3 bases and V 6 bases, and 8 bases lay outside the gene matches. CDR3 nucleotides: TGTGCCAGCAGCTTTGGGACAGTGGGCTACGAGCAGTACTTC. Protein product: CASSFGTVGYEQYF.

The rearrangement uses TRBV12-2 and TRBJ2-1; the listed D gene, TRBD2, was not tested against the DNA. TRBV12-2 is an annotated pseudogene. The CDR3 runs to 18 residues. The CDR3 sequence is CASRRRLAGAISYNEQFF. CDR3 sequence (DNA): TGTGCAAGTCGCCGACGACTAGCGGGAGCAATCTCCTACAATGAGCAGTTCTTC.

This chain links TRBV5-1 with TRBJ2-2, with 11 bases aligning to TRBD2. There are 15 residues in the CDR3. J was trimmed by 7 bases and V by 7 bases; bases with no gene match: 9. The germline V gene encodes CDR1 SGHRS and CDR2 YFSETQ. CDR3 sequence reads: CASGQLAGEVGELFF. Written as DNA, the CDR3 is TGCGCCAGCGGTCAACTAGCGGGAGAGGTCGGGGAGCTGTTTTTT.

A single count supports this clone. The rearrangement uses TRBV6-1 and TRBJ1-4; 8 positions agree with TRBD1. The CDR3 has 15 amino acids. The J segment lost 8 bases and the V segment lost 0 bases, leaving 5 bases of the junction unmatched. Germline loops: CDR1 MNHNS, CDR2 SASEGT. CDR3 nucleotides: TGTGCCAGCAGTGAAGCGAACAGGGGGGAAGAAAAACTGTTTTTT. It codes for CASSEANRGEEKLFF.

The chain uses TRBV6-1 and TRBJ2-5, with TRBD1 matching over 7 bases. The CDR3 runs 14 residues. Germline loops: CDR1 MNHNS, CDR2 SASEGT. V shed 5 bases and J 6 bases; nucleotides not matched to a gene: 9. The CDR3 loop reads CASSTGTDTKTQYF. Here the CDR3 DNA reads TGTGCCAGCAGTACCGGGACAGACACCAAGACCCAGTACTTC.

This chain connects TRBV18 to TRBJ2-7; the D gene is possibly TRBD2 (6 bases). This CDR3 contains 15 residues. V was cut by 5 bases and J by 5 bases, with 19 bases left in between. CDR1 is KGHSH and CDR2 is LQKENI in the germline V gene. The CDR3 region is CASSSRDFGQNEQYF. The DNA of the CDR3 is TGTGCCAGCTCATCACGGGACTTCGGGCAGAACGAGCAGTACTTC.

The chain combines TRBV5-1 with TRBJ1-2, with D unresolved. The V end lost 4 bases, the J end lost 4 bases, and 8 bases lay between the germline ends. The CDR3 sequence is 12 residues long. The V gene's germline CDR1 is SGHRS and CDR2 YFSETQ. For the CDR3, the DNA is TGCGCCAGCAGCGCCGGGGTCTATGGCTACACCTTC. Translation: CASSAGVYGYTF. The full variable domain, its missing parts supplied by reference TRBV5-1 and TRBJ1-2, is KAGVTQTPRYLIKTRGQQVTLSCSPISGHRSVSWYQQTPGQGLQFLFEYFSETQRNKGNFPGRFSGRQFSNSRSEMNVSTLELGDSALYLCASSAGVYGYTFGSGTRLTVV.

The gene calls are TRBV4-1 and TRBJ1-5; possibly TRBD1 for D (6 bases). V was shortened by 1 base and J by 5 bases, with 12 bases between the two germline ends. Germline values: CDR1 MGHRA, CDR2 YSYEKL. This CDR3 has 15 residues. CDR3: CASSQGGQSYQPQHF. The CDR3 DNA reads TGCGCCAGCAGCCAAGGGGGGCAGTCTTATCAGCCCCAGCATTTT.

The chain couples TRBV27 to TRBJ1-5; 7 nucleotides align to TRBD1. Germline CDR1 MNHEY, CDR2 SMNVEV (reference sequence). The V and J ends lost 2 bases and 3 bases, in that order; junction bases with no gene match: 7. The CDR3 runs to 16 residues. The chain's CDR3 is CASSLGPGGPNQPQHF. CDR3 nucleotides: TGTGCCAGCAGTTTAGGGCCAGGGGGGCCCAATCAGCCCCAGCATTTT.

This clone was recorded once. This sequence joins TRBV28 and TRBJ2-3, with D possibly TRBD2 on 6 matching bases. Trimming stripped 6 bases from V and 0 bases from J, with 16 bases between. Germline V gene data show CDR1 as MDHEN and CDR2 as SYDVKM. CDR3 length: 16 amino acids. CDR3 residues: CASRTNSGSSTDTQYF. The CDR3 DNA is TGTGCCAGCAGAACTAATAGCGGAAGTAGCACAGATACGCAGTATTTT. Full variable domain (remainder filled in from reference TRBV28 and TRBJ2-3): DVKVTQSSRYLVKRTGEKVFLECVQDMDHENMFWYRQDPGLGLRLIYFSYDVKMKEKGDIPEGYSVSREKKERFSLILESASTNQTSMYLCASRTNSGSSTDTQYFGPGTRLTVL.

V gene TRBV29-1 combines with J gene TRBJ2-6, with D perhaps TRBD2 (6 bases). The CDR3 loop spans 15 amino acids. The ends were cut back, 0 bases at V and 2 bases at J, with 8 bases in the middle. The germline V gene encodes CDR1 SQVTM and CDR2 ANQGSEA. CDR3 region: CSVEDWGAGANVLTF. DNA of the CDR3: TGCAGCGTTGAAGATTGGGGGGCTGGGGCCAACGTCCTGACTTTC.

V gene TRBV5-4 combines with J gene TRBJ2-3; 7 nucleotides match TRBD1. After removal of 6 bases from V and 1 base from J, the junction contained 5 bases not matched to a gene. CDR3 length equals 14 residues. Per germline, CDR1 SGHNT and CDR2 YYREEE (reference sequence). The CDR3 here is CASTLGGGTDTQYF. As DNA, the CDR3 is TGTGCCAGCACCCTAGGGGGCGGCACAGATACGCAGTATTTT.

The CDR3 nucleotides are TGTGCCAGCAGCCCAAGGCGGTCCCCGGATGAGCAGTTCTTC. Encoded protein: CASSPRRSPDEQFF. The J gene is TRBJ2-1, the V gene TRBV21-1; the listed D gene, TRBD2, was not tested against the DNA. TRBV21-1 is given as a pseudogene. CDR3 length: 14 residues.

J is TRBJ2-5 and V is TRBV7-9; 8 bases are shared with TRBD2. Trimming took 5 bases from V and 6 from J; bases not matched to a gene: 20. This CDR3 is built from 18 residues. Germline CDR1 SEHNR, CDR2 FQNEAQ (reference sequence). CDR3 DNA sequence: TGTGCCAGCAGCGATAGGATGGGCGGGGGGCTACCCAGGAAGACCCAGTACTTC. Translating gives CASSDRMGGGLPRKTQYF.

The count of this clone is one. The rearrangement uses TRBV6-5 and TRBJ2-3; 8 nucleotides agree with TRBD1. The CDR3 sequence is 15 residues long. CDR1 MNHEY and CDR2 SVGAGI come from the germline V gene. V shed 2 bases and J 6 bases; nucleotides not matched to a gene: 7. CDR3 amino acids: CASSYGRDRWDTQYF. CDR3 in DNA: TGTGCCAGCAGTTACGGAAGGGACAGGTGGGATACGCAGTATTTT.

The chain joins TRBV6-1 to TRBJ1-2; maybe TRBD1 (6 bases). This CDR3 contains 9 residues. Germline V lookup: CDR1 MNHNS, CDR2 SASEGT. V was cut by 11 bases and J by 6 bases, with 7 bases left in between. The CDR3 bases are TGTGCCGCAGGGGATGGCTACACCTTC. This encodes CAAGDGYTF.

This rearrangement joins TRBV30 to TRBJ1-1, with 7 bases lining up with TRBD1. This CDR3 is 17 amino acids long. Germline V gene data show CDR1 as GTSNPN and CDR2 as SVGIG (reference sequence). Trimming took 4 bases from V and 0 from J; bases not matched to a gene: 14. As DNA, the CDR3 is TGTGCCTGGAATTCGGCGGGACAGTCAATCATGAACACTGAAGCTTTCTTT. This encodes CAWNSAGQSIMNTEAFF.

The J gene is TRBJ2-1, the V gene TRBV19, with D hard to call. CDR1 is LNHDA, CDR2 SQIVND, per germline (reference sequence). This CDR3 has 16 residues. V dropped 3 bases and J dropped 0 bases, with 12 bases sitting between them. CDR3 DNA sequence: TGTGCCAGTAGTATTAGCACTACCAGCTCCTACAATGAGCAGTTCTTC. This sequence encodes CASSISTTSSYNEQFF.

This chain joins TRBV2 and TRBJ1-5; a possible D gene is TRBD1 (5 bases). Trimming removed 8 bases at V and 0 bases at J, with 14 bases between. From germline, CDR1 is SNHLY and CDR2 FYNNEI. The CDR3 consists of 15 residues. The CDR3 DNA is TGTGCCAGCCAGGGCGGGGGGTATAGCAATCAGCCCCAGCATTTT. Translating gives CASQGGGYSNQPQHF. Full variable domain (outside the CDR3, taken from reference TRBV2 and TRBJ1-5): EPEVTQTPSHQVTQMGQEVILRCVPISNHLYFYWYRQILGQKVEFLVSFYNNEISEKSEIFDDQFSVERPDGSNFTLKIRSTKLEDSAMYFCASQGGGYSNQPQHFGDGTRLSIL.

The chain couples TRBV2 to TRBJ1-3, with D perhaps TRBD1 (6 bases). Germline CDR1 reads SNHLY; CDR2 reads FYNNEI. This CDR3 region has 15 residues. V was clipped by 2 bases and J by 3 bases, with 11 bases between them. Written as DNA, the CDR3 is TGTGCCAGCAGTGAATGGGCAGGGGATGGAAACACCATATATTTT. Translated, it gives CASSEWAGDGNTIYF.

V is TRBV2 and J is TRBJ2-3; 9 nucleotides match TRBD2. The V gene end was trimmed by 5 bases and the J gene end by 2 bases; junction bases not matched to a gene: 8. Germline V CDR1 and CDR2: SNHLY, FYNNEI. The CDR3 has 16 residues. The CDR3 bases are TGTGCCAGCAGTAATCTAGCGGGGCTAACCACAGATACGCAGTATTTT. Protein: CASSNLAGLTTDTQYF.

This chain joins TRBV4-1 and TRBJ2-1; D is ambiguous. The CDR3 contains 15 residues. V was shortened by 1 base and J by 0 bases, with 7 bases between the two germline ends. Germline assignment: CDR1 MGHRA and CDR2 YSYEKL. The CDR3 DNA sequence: TGCGCCAGCAGCCAAGCGTGGCCCTCCTACAATGAGCAGTTCTTC. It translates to CASSQAWPSYNEQFF.

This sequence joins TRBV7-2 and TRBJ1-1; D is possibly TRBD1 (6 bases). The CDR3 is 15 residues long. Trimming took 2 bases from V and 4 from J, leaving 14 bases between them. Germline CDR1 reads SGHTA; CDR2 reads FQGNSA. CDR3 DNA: TGTGCCAGCAGCTTATCTCAGGGGTTGGTCACTGAAGCTTTCTTT. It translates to CASSLSQGLVTEAFF.

The CDR3 protein is CASSTPRLAGARGEQYF. As DNA, the CDR3 is TGTGCCAGCAGCACCCCCCGACTAGCGGGAGCGAGGGGTGAGCAGTACTTC. The J gene is TRBJ2-7, the V gene TRBV28, with TRBD2 matching over 12 bases. CDR1 is MDHEN, CDR2 SYDVKM, per germline. The CDR3 has 17 residues. The trim removed 6 bases at V and 7 bases at J, leaving 16 bases unmatched.

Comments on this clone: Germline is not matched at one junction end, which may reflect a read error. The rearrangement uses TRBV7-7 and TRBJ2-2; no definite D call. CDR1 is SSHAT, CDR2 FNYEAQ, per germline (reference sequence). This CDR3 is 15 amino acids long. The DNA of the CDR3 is TGTGCTAGCAGCTTAAATCGGGTGGACACCGGGGAGCTGTTTTTT. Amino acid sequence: CASSLNRVDTGELFF.

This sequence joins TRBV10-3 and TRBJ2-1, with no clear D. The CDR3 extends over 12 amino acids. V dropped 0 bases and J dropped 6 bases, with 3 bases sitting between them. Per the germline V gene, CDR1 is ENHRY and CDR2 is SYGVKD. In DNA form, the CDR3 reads TGTGCCATCAGTGAGTCCGGCAATGAGCAGTTCTTC. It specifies CAISESGNEQFF.

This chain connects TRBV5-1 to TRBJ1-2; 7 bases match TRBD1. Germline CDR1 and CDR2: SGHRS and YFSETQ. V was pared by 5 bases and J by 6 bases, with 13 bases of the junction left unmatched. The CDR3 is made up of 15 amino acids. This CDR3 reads CASSSEGRGNDGYTF. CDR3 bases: TGCGCCAGCAGTTCGGAAGGCAGGGGGAATGATGGCTACACCTTC. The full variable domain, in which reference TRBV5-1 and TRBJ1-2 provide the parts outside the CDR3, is KAGVTQTPRYLIKTRGQQVTLSCSPISGHRSVSWYQQTPGQGLQFLFEYFSETQRNKGNFPGRFSGRQFSNSRSEMNVSTLELGDSALYLCASSSEGRGNDGYTFGSGTRLTVV.